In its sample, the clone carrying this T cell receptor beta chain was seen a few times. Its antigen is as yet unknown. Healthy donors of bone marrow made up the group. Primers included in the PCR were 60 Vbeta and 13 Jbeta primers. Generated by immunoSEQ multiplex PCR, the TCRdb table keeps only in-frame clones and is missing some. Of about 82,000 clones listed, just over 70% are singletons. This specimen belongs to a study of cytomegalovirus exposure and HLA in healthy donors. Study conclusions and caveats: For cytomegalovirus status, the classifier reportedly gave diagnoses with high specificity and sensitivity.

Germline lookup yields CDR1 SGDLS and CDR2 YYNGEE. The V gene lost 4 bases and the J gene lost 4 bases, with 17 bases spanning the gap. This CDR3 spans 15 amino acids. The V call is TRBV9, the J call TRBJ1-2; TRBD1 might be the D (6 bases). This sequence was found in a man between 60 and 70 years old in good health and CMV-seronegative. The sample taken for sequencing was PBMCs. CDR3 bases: TGTGCCAGCAGCCGAAAGGGGGAGGGCAGCTATGGCTACACCTTC. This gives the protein CASSRKGEGSYGYTF. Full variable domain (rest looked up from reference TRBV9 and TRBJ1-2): DSGVTQTPKHLITATGQRVTLRCSPRSGDLSVYWYQQSLDQGLQFLIQYYNGEERAKGNILERFSAQQFPDLHSELNLSSLELGDSALYFCASSRKGEGSYGYTFGSGTRLTVV.